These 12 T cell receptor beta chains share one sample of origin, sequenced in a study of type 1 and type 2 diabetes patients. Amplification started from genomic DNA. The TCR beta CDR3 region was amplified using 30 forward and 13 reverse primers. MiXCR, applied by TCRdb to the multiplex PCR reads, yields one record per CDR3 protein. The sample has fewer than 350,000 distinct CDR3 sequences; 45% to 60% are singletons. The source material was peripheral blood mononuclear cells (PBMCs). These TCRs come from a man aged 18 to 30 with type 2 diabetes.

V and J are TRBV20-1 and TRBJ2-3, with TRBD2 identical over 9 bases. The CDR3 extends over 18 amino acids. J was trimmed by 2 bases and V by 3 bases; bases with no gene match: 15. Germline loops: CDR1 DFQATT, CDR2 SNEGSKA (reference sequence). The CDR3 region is CSASGGTSPQVITDTQYF. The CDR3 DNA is TGCAGTGCTAGCGGGGGGACTAGCCCACAAGTCATCACAGATACGCAGTATTTT.

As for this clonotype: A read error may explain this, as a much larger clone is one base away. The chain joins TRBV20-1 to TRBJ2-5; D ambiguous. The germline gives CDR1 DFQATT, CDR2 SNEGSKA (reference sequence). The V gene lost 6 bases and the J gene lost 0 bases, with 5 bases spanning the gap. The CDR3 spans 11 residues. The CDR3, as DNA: TGCAGTGCCCTGTACCAAGAGACCCAGTACTTC. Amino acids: CSALYQETQYF.

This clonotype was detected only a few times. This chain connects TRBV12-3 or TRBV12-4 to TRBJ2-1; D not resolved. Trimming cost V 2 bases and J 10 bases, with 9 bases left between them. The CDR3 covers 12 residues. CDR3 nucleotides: TGTGCCAGCAGTTTAAATACCGGGGAGCAGTTCTTC. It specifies CASSLNTGEQFF.

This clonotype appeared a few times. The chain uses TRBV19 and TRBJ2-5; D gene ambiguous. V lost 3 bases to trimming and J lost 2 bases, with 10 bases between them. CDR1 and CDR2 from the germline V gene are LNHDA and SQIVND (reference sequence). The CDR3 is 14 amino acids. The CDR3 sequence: CASSIYGPQETQYF. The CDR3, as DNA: TGTGCCAGTAGTATTTACGGCCCACAAGAGACCCAGTACTTC.

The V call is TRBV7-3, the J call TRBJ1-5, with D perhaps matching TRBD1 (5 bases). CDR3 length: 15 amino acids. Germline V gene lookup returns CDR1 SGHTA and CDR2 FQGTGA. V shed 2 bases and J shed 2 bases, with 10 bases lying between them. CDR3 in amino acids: CASSLGGDGNQPQHF. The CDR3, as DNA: TGTGCCAGCAGCTTAGGGGGGGACGGCAATCAGCCCCAGCATTTT.

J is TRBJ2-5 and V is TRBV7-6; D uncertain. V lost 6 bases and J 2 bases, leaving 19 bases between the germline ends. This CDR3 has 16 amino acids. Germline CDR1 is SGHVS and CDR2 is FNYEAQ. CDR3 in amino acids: CASSAPRAQVQETQYF. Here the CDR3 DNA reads TGTGCCAGCAGTGCCCCAAGAGCGCAGGTTCAAGAGACCCAGTACTTC.

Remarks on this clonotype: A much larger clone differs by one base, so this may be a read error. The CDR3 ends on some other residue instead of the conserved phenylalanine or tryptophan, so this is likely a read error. The CDR3, as DNA: TGTGCCAGCAGTGCCTCGACAGGGGGCCAATCACCCCTCCACTTA. Translating it yields CASSASTGGQSPLHL. The chain uses TRBV25-1 and TRBJ1-6, with 10 positions matching TRBD1. Trimming at V came to 4 bases and at J to 10 bases, leaving 7 bases not matched to a gene. Germline lookup yields CDR1 MGHDK and CDR2 SYGVNS. The CDR3 is 15 amino acids.

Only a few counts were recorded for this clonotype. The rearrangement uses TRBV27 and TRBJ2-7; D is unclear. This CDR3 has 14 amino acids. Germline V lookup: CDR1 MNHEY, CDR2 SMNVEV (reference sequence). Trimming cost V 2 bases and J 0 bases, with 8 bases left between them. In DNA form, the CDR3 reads TGTGCCAGCAGTTTAGCCGAAAGCTCCTACGAGCAGTACTTC. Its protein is CASSLAESSYEQYF.

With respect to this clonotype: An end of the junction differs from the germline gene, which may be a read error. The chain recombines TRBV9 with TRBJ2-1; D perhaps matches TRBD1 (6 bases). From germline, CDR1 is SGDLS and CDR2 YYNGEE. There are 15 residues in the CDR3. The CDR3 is CASSSGTLSYNEQFF. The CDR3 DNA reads TGCGCCAGCAGCTCAGGGACACTCTCCTACAATGAGCAGTTCTTC.

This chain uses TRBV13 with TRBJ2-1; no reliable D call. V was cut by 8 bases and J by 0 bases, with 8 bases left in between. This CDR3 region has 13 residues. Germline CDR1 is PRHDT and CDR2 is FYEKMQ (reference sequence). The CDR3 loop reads CASGVSSYNEQFF. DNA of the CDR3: TGTGCCAGCGGGGTCAGCTCCTACAATGAGCAGTTCTTC.

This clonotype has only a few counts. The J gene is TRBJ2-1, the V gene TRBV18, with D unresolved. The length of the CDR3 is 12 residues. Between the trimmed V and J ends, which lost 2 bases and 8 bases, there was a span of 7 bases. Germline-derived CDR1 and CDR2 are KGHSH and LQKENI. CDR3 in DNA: TGTGCCAGCTCACCAGGGCAGGATGAGCAGTTCTTC. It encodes CASSPGQDEQFF.

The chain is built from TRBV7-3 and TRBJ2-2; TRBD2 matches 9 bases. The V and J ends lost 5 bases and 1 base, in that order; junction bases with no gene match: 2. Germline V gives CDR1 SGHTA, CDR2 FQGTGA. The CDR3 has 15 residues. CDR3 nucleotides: TGTGCCAGCAGCCAAGCGGGAGGGAACACCGGGGAGCTGTTTTTT. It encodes CASSQAGGNTGELFF.